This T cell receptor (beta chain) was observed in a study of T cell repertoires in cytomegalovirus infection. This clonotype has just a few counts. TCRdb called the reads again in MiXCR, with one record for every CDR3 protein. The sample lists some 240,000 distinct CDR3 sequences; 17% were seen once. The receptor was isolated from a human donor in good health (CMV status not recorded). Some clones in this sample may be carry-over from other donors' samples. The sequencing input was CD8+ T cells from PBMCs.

The CDR3 bases are TGTGCCACCAGTGCGGACTTGAACACTGAAGCTTTCTTT. Translation: CATSADLNTEAFF. The chain uses TRBV24-1 and TRBJ1-1, with unresolved D. CDR3 length: 13 residues. V lost 5 bases and J lost 0, with 6 bases in between. Per germline, CDR1 KGHDR and CDR2 SFDVKD.